The sample holds one count of the clone carrying this T cell receptor beta chain. Assay: immunoSEQ multiplex PCR; the TCRdb copy retains only in-frame clones and omits some. Among over 150,000 clones listed, 85% to 90% were seen once. This sample was taken from a study of control samples from healthy donors and cancer patients. This CDR3 region has 14 residues. V was clipped by 4 bases and J by 0 bases, with 6 bases between them. CDR1 SEHNR and CDR2 FQNEAQ come from the germline V gene (reference sequence). This receptor was taken from a woman between 45 and 65 years old in good health. The sequenced sample consisted of blood. The rearrangement links TRBV7-9 to TRBJ1-4, with D possibly TRBD1 on 6 matching bases. CDR3 sequence (DNA): TGTGCCAGCAGCTCAGGGGCAACTAATGAAAAACTGTTTTTT. Its translation: CASSSGATNEKLFF.